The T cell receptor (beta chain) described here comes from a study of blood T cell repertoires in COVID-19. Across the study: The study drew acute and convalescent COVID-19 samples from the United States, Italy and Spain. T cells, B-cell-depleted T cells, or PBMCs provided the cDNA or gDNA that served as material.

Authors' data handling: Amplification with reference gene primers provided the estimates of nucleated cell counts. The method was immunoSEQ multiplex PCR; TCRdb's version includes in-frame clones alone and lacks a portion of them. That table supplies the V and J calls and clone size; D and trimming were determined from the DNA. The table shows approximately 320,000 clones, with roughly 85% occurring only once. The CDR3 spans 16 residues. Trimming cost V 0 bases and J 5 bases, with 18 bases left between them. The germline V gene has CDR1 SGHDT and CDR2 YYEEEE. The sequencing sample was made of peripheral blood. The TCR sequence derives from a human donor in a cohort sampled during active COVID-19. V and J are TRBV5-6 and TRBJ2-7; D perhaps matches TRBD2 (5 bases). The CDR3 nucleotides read TGTGCCAGCAGCTTGGTGAGATTGGGAGCTTTCAACGAGCAGTACTTC. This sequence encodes CASSLVRLGAFNEQYF.